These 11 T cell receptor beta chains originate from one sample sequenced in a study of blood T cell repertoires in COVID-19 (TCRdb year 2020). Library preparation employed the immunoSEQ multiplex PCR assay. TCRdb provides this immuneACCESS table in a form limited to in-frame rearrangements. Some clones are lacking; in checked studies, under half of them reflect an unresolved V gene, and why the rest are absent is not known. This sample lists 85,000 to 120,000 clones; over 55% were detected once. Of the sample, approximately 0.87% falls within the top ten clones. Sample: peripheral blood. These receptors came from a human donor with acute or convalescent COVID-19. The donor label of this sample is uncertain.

The CDR3 sequence is CSVPGLYGYTF. CDR3 DNA: TGCAGTGTTCCTGGGCTATATGGCTACACCTTC. The chain recombines TRBV20-1 with TRBJ1-2; unclear D gene. CDR3 length: 11 amino acids. V was trimmed by 7 bases and J by 5 bases, leaving 11 bases between them. Germline assignment: CDR1 DFQATT and CDR2 SNEGSKA (reference sequence).

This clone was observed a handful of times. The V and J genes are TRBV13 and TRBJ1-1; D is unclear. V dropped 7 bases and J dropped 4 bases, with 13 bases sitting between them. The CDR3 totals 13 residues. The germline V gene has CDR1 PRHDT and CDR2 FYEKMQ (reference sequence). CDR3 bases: TGTGCCAGCACCGCCGTCTACCGCACTGAAGCTTTCTTT. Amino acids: CASTAVYRTEAFF. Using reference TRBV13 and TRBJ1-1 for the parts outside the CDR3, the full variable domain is AAGVIQSPRHLIKEKRETATLKCYPIPRHDTVYWYQQGPGQDPQFLISFYEKMQSDKGSIPDRFSAQQFSDYHSELNMSSLELGDSALYFCASTAVYRTEAFFGQGTRLTVV.

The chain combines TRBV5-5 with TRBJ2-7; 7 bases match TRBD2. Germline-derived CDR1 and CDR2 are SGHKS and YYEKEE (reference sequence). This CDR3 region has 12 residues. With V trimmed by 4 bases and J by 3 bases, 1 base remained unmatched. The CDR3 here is CASSPGGYEQYV. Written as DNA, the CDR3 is TGTGCCAGCAGCCCGGGGGGCTACGAGCAGTACGTC.

The CDR3 DNA is TGTGCCAGCTCCCTAACCCCAGGGGGCAGCGGTTCACCCCTCCACTTT. Protein sequence: CASSLTPGGSGSPLHF. The chain combines TRBV18 with TRBJ1-6; TRBD1 matches 8 bases. Germline CDR1 and CDR2: KGHSH and LQKENI. The CDR3 runs 16 residues. The V and J ends lost 6 bases and 9 bases, in that order; junction bases with no gene match: 13.

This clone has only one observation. CDR3 in amino acids: CASSPSTERAPPNYGYTF. Written as DNA, the CDR3 is TGTGCCAGCAGCCCATCGACCGAGAGGGCCCCCCCTAACTATGGCTACACCTTC. V is TRBV7-2 and J is TRBJ1-2, with no clear D. Trimming removed 5 bases at V and 0 bases at J, with 22 bases between. Germline values: CDR1 SGHTA, CDR2 FQGNSA. The CDR3 is 18 residues long.

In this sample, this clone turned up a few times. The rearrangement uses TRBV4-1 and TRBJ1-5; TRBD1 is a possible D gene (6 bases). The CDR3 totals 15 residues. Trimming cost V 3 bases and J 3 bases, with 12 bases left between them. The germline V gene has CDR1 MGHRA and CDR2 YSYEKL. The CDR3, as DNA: TGCGCCAGCAGCCAGTCAGGGGTTGTCAATCAGCCCCAGCATTTT. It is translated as CASSQSGVVNQPQHF.

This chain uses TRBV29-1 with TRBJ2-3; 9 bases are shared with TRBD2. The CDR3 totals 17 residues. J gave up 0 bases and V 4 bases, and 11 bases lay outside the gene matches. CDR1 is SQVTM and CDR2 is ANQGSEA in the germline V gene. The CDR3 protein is CSVALQRGVESTDTQYF. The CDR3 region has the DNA TGCAGCGTTGCGCTACAGCGGGGGGTGGAGAGCACAGATACGCAGTATTTT.

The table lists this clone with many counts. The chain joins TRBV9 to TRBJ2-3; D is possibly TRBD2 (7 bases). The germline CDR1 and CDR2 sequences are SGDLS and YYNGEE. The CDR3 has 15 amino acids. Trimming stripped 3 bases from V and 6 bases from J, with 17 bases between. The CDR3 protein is CASSGSTGGRDTQYF. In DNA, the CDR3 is TGTGCCAGCAGCGGCTCAACGGGGGGCCGGGATACGCAGTATTTT.

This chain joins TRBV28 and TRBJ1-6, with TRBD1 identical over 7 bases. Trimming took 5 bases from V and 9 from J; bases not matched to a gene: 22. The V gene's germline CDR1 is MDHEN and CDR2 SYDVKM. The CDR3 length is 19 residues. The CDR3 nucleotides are TGTGCCAGCAGTCACTCACCGGGACAGAACTCGGGCCTACGTTCACCCCTCCACTTT. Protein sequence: CASSHSPGQNSGLRSPLHF.

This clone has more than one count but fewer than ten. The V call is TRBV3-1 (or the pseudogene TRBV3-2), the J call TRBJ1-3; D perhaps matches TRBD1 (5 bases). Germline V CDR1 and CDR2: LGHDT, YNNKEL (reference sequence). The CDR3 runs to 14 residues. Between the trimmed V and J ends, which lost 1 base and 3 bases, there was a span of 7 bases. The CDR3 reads CASSQARVGNTIYF. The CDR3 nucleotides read TGTGCCAGCAGCCAAGCCAGGGTTGGAAACACCATATATTTT.

Here the CDR3 DNA reads TGTGCCAGCAGTTCGGGGACTAGCGGGGGTCGGACCGGGGAGCTGTTTTTT. Its protein product is CASSSGTSGGRTGELFF. The chain carries TRBV27 and TRBJ2-2; 14 nucleotides agree with TRBD2. Trimming took 4 bases from V and 5 from J; bases not matched to a gene: 6. Germline CDR1 MNHEY, CDR2 SMNVEV (reference sequence). This CDR3 region has 17 residues.